The 30 T cell receptor beta chains below were found in one sample sequenced in a study of Ad26.COV2.S vaccination and SARS-CoV-2 variants. Assay: immunoSEQ multiplex PCR; the TCRdb copy retains only in-frame clones and omits some. Among 350,000 to 450,000 clones listed, about 92% were seen once. Here the sequenced sample was peripheral blood, taken after recovery from COVID-19. The receptors stem from a human donor who had recovered from COVID-19.

The chain has TRBV6-6 and TRBJ1-1; 9 bases map to TRBD1. Trimming removed 2 bases from V and 5 bases from J; junction bases left unmatched: 0. There are 13 residues in the CDR3. Looked up from germline, CDR1 is MNHNY and CDR2 is SVGAGI (reference sequence). The CDR3 sequence is CASSYDRGTEAFF. CDR3 DNA: TGTGCCAGCAGTTACGACAGGGGGACTGAAGCTTTCTTT.

This chain joins TRBV9 and TRBJ1-1; D possibly corresponds to TRBD1 (5 bases). Trimming removed 7 bases at V and 3 bases at J, with 10 bases between. This CDR3 has 12 amino acids. The germline V gene encodes CDR1 SGDLS and CDR2 YYNGEE. The CDR3, as DNA: TGTGCCAGCTCGTGGGGGGACACTGAAGCTTTCTTT. Its translation: CASSWGDTEAFF.

The chain uses TRBV3-1 (or the pseudogene TRBV3-2) and TRBJ1-1, with a weak D call TRBD1 (5 bases). CDR3 length equals 15 residues. V was clipped by 2 bases and J by 6 bases, with 16 bases between them. In germline, CDR1 is LGHDT, CDR2 YNNKEL (reference sequence). CDR3 residues: CASSQLTGLLAEAFF. In DNA, the CDR3 is TGTGCCAGCAGCCAACTTACAGGACTCCTGGCTGAAGCTTTCTTT.

The chain carries TRBV5-4 and TRBJ1-2; 11 nucleotides line up with TRBD1. The germline CDR1 and CDR2 sequences are SGHNT and YYREEE (reference sequence). This CDR3 region has 16 residues. The junction had 4 bases not matched to a gene; V was cut back by 0 bases and J by 3 bases. The CDR3 region has the DNA TGTGCCAGCAGCTTGGAAGGGACAGGGGGGGACTATGGCTACACCTTC. It encodes CASSLEGTGGDYGYTF.

The V gene is TRBV2, the J gene TRBJ2-3, with no clear D. CDR1 SNHLY and CDR2 FYNNEI come from the germline V gene. V lost 3 bases and J lost 0, with 7 bases in between. This CDR3 region has 14 residues. CDR3 in DNA: TGTGCCAGCAGTGATCGGGTCAGCACAGATACGCAGTATTTT. Its translation: CASSDRVSTDTQYF. Drawing the rest from reference TRBV2 and TRBJ2-3, the complete variable domain is EPEVTQTPSHQVTQMGQEVILRCVPISNHLYFYWYRQILGQKVEFLVSFYNNEISEKSEIFDDQFSVERPDGSNFTLKIRSTKLEDSAMYFCASSDRVSTDTQYFGPGTRLTVL.

The chain is built from TRBV4-2 and TRBJ2-7, with D possibly being TRBD2 (5 bases). V gave up 1 base and J gave up 5 bases, with 18 bases separating them. CDR3 length equals 16 residues. Germline CDR1 LGHNA, CDR2 YNFKEQ. The CDR3 nucleotides are TGTGCCAGCAGCCAAGTGGACTTTCCGCAAGTAGACGAGCAGTACTTC. Residues: CASSQVDFPQVDEQYF.

This chain uses TRBV13 with TRBJ2-5, with D possibly TRBD1 on 5 matching bases. Germline V gene sequence: CDR1 PRHDT, CDR2 FYEKMQ (reference sequence). With 5 bases removed from V and 1 base from J, the gap between germline ends came to 11 bases. CDR3 length: 14 residues. The CDR3 sequence: CASSTRTSQETQYF. As DNA, the CDR3 is TGTGCCAGCAGCACCAGGACATCCCAAGAGACCCAGTACTTC.

The chain employs TRBV5-5 and TRBJ1-5; 8 bases align to TRBD1. V was clipped by 4 bases and J by 6 bases; unmatched bases: 6. The germline gives CDR1 SGHKS, CDR2 YYEKEE (reference sequence). The CDR3 runs 14 residues. CDR3 nucleotide sequence: TGTGCCAGCAGCACCGGACAGGGAACTCAGCCCCAGCATTTT. It codes for CASSTGQGTQPQHF.

The chain carries TRBV12-5 and TRBJ1-4; maybe TRBD1 (5 bases). Germline values: CDR1 LGHNT, CDR2 FRNRAP. Trimming shortened V by 5 bases and J by 8 bases, and 12 bases separated the two germline ends. The CDR3 has 13 residues. CDR3 loop: CASGPPEGEKLFF. CDR3 nucleotides: TGTGCTAGTGGTCCTCCGGAGGGGGAAAAACTGTTTTTT.

The V gene is TRBV20-1, the J gene TRBJ1-2, with unresolved D. In germline, CDR1 is DFQATT, CDR2 SNEGSKA (reference sequence). Trimming left V 5 bases short and J 7 bases short, with 11 bases between. This CDR3 has 11 residues. In nucleotides, the CDR3 is TGCAGTGCTTTCCTCGGTGGTGGCTACACCTTC. It yields the protein CSAFLGGGYTF.

This clone was counted once. V is TRBV7-2 and J is TRBJ2-5, with D uncertain. CDR3 length: 15 residues. Germline assignment: CDR1 SGHTA and CDR2 FQGNSA. The germline V and J ends were trimmed by 1 base and 1 base, with 10 bases remaining between them. DNA of the CDR3: TGTGCCAGCAGCTTAGTGCCTTCCCTCCAAGAGACCCAGTACTTC. This translates into CASSLVPSLQETQYF.

The rearrangement joins TRBV9 to TRBJ2-1; no clear D gene. V was trimmed by 1 base and J by 7 bases, leaving 12 bases between them. The germline gives CDR1 SGDLS, CDR2 YYNGEE. The CDR3 has 14 amino acids. CDR3 sequence: CASSVKDGENEQFF. For the CDR3, the DNA is TGTGCCAGCAGCGTAAAGGATGGGGAAAATGAGCAGTTCTTC. Full variable domain (missing parts from reference TRBV9 and TRBJ2-1): DSGVTQTPKHLITATGQRVTLRCSPRSGDLSVYWYQQSLDQGLQFLIQYYNGEERAKGNILERFSAQQFPDLHSELNLSSLELGDSALYFCASSVKDGENEQFFGPGTRLTVL.

This chain links TRBV24-1 with TRBJ1-2; D gene ambiguous. The CDR3 is 12 amino acids. Trimming pared 3 bases from V and 6 bases from J, leaving 7 bases between. Germline V gives CDR1 KGHDR, CDR2 SFDVKD. The CDR3: CATSDHENGYTF. CDR3 nucleotides: TGTGCCACCAGTGATCACGAAAATGGCTACACCTTC.

This chain uses TRBV5-1 with TRBJ1-4; 7 bases are shared with TRBD1. This CDR3 is built from 16 residues. V trimming: 4 bases; J trimming: 0 bases; junction bases outside the gene matches: 6. Germline-derived CDR1 and CDR2 are SGHRS and YFSETQ. This CDR3 is CASSVGTVATNEKLFF. The CDR3 nucleotides read TGCGCCAGCAGCGTCGGGACAGTTGCAACTAATGAAAAACTGTTTTTT.

Written as DNA, the CDR3 is TGTGCCAGCAGCTTTCACCAGAACCTCAAGGCTAATGAAAAACTGTTTTTT. Amino acids: CASSFHQNLKANEKLFF. The J gene is TRBJ1-4, the V gene TRBV13; no firm D call. Looked up from germline, CDR1 is PRHDT and CDR2 is FYEKMQ (reference sequence). The V gene lost 3 bases and the J gene lost 3 bases, with 17 bases spanning the gap. The CDR3 consists of 17 residues. Complete variable domain (other parts from reference TRBV13 and TRBJ1-4): AAGVIQSPRHLIKEKRETATLKCYPIPRHDTVYWYQQGPGQDPQFLISFYEKMQSDKGSIPDRFSAQQFSDYHSELNMSSLELGDSALYFCASSFHQNLKANEKLFFGSGTQLSVL.

In its sample, this clone was seen a few times. The V gene is TRBV4-1, the J gene TRBJ1-2; a weak D match, TRBD1 (6 bases). The V end was cut by 4 bases, the J end by 6 bases, with 15 bases between. This CDR3 has 14 amino acids. The germline V gene has CDR1 MGHRA and CDR2 YSYEKL. The DNA of the CDR3 is TGCGCCAGCAGCCGGACAGACGGCAGCAATGGCTACACCTTC. Translated: CASSRTDGSNGYTF.

This clone was found a few times. The chain has TRBV10-3 and TRBJ1-5; the D gene is possibly TRBD1 (5 bases). The germline V and J ends were trimmed by 1 base and 3 bases, with 7 bases remaining between them. Germline V gene sequence: CDR1 ENHRY, CDR2 SYGVKD. CDR3 length: 14 amino acids. This CDR3 reads CAISELGDNQPQHF. For the CDR3, the DNA is TGTGCCATCAGTGAGTTAGGGGACAATCAGCCCCAGCATTTT.

The genes are TRBV3-1 (or the pseudogene TRBV3-2) and TRBJ2-2; D perhaps matches TRBD1 (5 bases). Trimming cost V 6 bases and J 0 bases, with 14 bases left between them. Germline V gene lookup returns CDR1 LGHDT and CDR2 YNNKEL (reference sequence). CDR3 length equals 16 residues. The CDR3 protein is CASRLDSPANTGELFF. The CDR3 DNA reads TGTGCCAGCAGGCTTGACAGTCCCGCGAACACCGGGGAGCTGTTTTTT.

This chain links TRBV27 with TRBJ2-1, with TRBD1 as a possible D gene (7 bases). The CDR3 spans 17 residues. V was clipped by 1 base and J by 3 bases, with 16 bases between them. CDR1 is MNHEY and CDR2 is SMNVEV in the germline V gene (reference sequence). The CDR3: CASSLFGQGEVYNEQFF. CDR3 nucleotide sequence: TGTGCCAGCAGTTTATTTGGTCAGGGGGAGGTCTACAATGAGCAGTTCTTC.

V usage is TRBV5-1 and J usage is TRBJ2-7; 7 bases fit TRBD2. This CDR3 region has 13 residues. With V trimmed by 9 bases and J by 0 bases, 6 bases remained unmatched. From germline, CDR1 is SGHRS and CDR2 YFSETQ. The chain's CDR3 is CATGLDFSYEQYF. DNA for the CDR3: TGCGCCACCGGACTAGATTTCTCCTACGAGCAGTACTTC.

The V gene is TRBV5-8, the J gene TRBJ2-7; the D is unclear. The CDR3 has 14 amino acids. Germline CDR1 is SGHTS and CDR2 is YDEGEE. Between the trimmed V and J ends, which lost 0 bases and 5 bases, there was a span of 12 bases. CDR3 DNA: TGTGCCAGCAGCTTGGTTCTGGGGTTGCACGAGCAGTACTTC. As protein: CASSLVLGLHEQYF. The variable domain in full, with the rest retrieved from reference TRBV5-8 and TRBJ2-7, is EAGVTQSPTHLIKTRGQQATLRCSPISGHTSVYWYQQALGLGLQFLLWYDEGEERNRGNFPPRFSGRQFPNYSSELNVNALELEDSALYLCASSLVLGLHEQYFGPGTRLTVT.

This chain uses TRBV11-2 with TRBJ2-7; D may be TRBD1 (5 bases). V was cut by 1 base and J by 2 bases, with 18 bases left in between. Per the germline V gene, CDR1 is SGHAT and CDR2 is FQNNGV. The CDR3 is 17 residues long. The CDR3 coding sequence is TGTGCCAGCAGCTTAGTGCCAGGGTCATTGCCAACCTACGAGCAGTACTTC. It specifies CASSLVPGSLPTYEQYF.

The J gene is TRBJ1-6, the V gene TRBV19; D ambiguous. CDR1 is LNHDA, CDR2 SQIVND, per germline (reference sequence). The germline V and J ends were trimmed by 5 bases and 7 bases, with 12 bases remaining between them. The CDR3 totals 14 residues. CDR3 nucleotide sequence: TGTGCCAGTAGTTCCCCGGGTCTCAATTCACCCCTCCACTTT. This codes for CASSSPGLNSPLHF.

The gene calls are TRBV4-2 and TRBJ2-1; 9 nucleotides align to TRBD1. CDR1 and CDR2 (germline): LGHNA, YNFKEQ. V lost 4 bases, J lost 6 bases, and 7 bases stayed unmatched. The CDR3 sequence is 15 residues long. Written as DNA, the CDR3 is TGTGCCAGCAGCCGCCGACAGGGGGATTCCAATGAGCAGTTCTTC. Protein: CASSRRQGDSNEQFF.

The V and J genes are TRBV5-4 and TRBJ2-1; 8 bases agree with TRBD1. CDR1 is SGHNT and CDR2 is YYREEE in the germline V gene (reference sequence). The CDR3 totals 14 residues. Trimming took 9 bases from V and 7 from J; bases not matched to a gene: 12. The chain's CDR3 is CATRTGLWENEQFF. The CDR3 coding sequence is TGTGCCACCCGGACAGGGCTCTGGGAAAATGAGCAGTTCTTC.

V usage is TRBV7-9 and J usage is TRBJ2-2; D ambiguous. Between the trimmed V and J ends, which lost 3 bases and 4 bases, there was a span of 9 bases. CDR3 length: 14 residues. Looked up from germline, CDR1 is SEHNR and CDR2 is FQNEAQ (reference sequence). The CDR3 region is CASSFNPITGELFF. In DNA, the CDR3 is TGTGCCAGCAGCTTCAACCCTATCACCGGGGAGCTGTTTTTT.

Concerning this clone itself: In the same sample, other DNA sequences code for this CDR3. V usage is TRBV6-6 and J usage is TRBJ1-1; D is unclear. V was clipped by 4 bases and J by 5 bases, with 5 bases between them. Germline V gene lookup returns CDR1 MNHNY and CDR2 SVGAGI (reference sequence). The CDR3 has 11 residues. The chain's CDR3 is CASSFGTEAFF. CDR3 nucleotide sequence: TGTGCCAGCAGTTTCGGGACTGAAGCTTTCTTT.

The chain employs TRBV11-2 and TRBJ2-7; D may be TRBD1 or TRBD2 (6 bases each). The V gene's germline CDR1 is SGHAT and CDR2 FQNNGV. V dropped 5 bases and J dropped 0 bases, with 17 bases sitting between them. The CDR3 runs 16 residues. As DNA, the CDR3 is TGTGCCAGCAGCCAAGTTAGGGGGGAGCGCTCCTACGAGCAGTACTTC. Residues: CASSQVRGERSYEQYF.

The chain uses TRBV9 and TRBJ2-1, with 9 nucleotides matching TRBD2. After removal of 3 bases from V and 8 bases from J, the junction contained 9 bases not matched to a gene. Germline V CDR1 and CDR2: SGDLS, YYNGEE. The CDR3 covers 15 residues. CDR3 in amino acids: CASSDTGTSFDEQFF. The DNA for the CDR3 is TGTGCCAGCAGCGACACCGGGACTAGCTTCGATGAGCAGTTCTTC.

In nucleotides, the CDR3 is TGTGCCAGTAGTCCCTTCCGACAGGGCAATCAGCCCCAGCATTTT. It codes for CASSPFRQGNQPQHF. V usage is TRBV19 and J usage is TRBJ1-5; possibly TRBD1 for D (6 bases). The CDR3 is 15 residues long. CDR1 and CDR2 from the germline V gene are LNHDA and SQIVND (reference sequence). Between the trimmed V and J ends, which lost 5 bases and 2 bases, there was a span of 13 bases.